This entry lists 19 T cell receptor beta chains sequenced from one sample in a study of T-cell reconstitution after alpha-beta-depleted transplantation in children. Library preparation (for TCRbeta) was performed with unique molecular identifiers. TCRdb re-called the PCR reads through MiXCR, storing one row per CDR3 protein. The table shows just over 950,000 distinct CDR3 sequences, with roughly 31% occurring only once. The sequences come from PBMCs, mostly from graft donor cells, collected 360 days after TCRalphabeta/CD19-depleted stem cell transplant. The receptor set was obtained from a boy under three years old who had a stem cell transplant for SCID, so the T cells may come from the graft donor.

Many counts were recorded for this clonotype. This chain's CDR3 is CATSRDPLRGSGVFYNEQFF. As DNA, the CDR3 is TGTGCCACCAGCAGAGATCCTCTTCGGGGTAGCGGGGTTTTCTACAATGAGCAGTTCTTC. The chain has TRBV15 and TRBJ2-1; the match to TRBD2 covers 8 bases. The germline CDR1 and CDR2 sequences are LNHNV and YYDKDF (reference sequence). This CDR3 spans 20 amino acids. Trimming at V came to 0 bases and at J to 3 bases, leaving 16 bases not matched to a gene.

The chain is built from TRBV28 and TRBJ2-5; TRBD1 matches at 8 bases. The germline gives CDR1 MDHEN, CDR2 SYDVKM. This CDR3 region has 14 residues. The J segment lost 5 bases and the V segment lost 5 bases, leaving 7 bases of the junction unmatched. The CDR3: CASSEHTGGETQYF. In nucleotides, the CDR3 is TGTGCCAGCAGTGAACATACAGGGGGGGAGACCCAGTACTTC. The full variable domain, with the rest looked up from reference TRBV28 and TRBJ2-5, is DVKVTQSSRYLVKRTGEKVFLECVQDMDHENMFWYRQDPGLGLRLIYFSYDVKMKEKGDIPEGYSVSREKKERFSLILESASTNQTSMYLCASSEHTGGETQYFGPGTRLLVL.

The chain recombines TRBV4-1 with TRBJ2-2; no reliable D call. In germline, CDR1 is MGHRA, CDR2 YSYEKL. The CDR3 is 14 residues long. Trimming took 0 bases from V and 6 from J, leaving 8 bases between them. CDR3 sequence: CASSQDDTAGELFF. The CDR3 region has the DNA TGCGCCAGCAGCCAAGATGATACTGCCGGGGAGCTGTTTTTT.

This clonotype was detected only a few times. This sequence joins TRBV24-1 and TRBJ2-1; D might be TRBD2 (6 bases). The CDR3 contains 17 residues. V was cut by 4 bases and J by 12 bases, with 27 bases left in between. Germline-derived CDR1 and CDR2 are KGHDR and SFDVKD. CDR3 loop: CATSDGRTGTPKGVQFF. The CDR3 DNA follows: TGTGCCACCAGTGACGGTAGGACTGGGACTCCTAAGGGCGTGCAGTTCTTC.

This clonotype turned up a few times. This chain joins TRBV12-3 or TRBV12-4 and TRBJ2-6; D call uncertain. The V end lost 3 bases, the J end lost 0 bases, and 12 bases lay between the germline ends. The CDR3 is made up of 17 amino acids. Here the CDR3 DNA reads TGTGCCAGCAGTTTTAGGCCTCCCCGCTCTGGGGCCAACGTCCTGACTTTC. This sequence encodes CASSFRPPRSGANVLTF.

This clonotype was detected a few times. V is TRBV4-1 and J is TRBJ2-6; 9 nucleotides line up with TRBD1. Trimming took 1 base from V and 4 from J; bases not matched to a gene: 14. The germline gives CDR1 MGHRA, CDR2 YSYEKL. The CDR3 runs to 20 residues. CDR3 loop: CASSQGISGDRVHGANVLTF. As DNA, the CDR3 is TGCGCCAGCAGCCAAGGAATTTCCGGGGACAGGGTGCACGGGGCCAACGTCCTGACTTTC.

The chain links TRBV3-1 to TRBJ2-7; weak D call: TRBD1 (5 bases). The V end was cut by 0 bases, the J end by 0 bases, with 9 bases between. The germline V gene encodes CDR1 LGHDT and CDR2 YNNKEL (reference sequence). The CDR3 is 15 amino acids. For the CDR3, the DNA is TGTGCCAGCAGCCAAGATCTCGGACACTCCTACGAGCAGTACTTC. The encoded protein is CASSQDLGHSYEQYF.

This clonotype occurred a few times. The chain combines TRBV10-3 with TRBJ2-7; 10 bases align to TRBD2. This CDR3 comprises 14 residues. Trimming took 1 base from V and 4 from J; bases not matched to a gene: 1. CDR1 and CDR2 from the germline V gene are ENHRY and SYGVKD. For the CDR3, the DNA is TGTGCCATCAGTGAGTGGACTAGCGGATACGAGCAGTACTTC. It is translated as CAISEWTSGYEQYF.

The chain links TRBV7-9 to TRBJ2-7; D is perhaps TRBD1 (5 bases). Trimming left V 4 bases short and J 3 bases short, with 13 bases between. The germline V gene has CDR1 SEHNR and CDR2 FQNEAQ (reference sequence). CDR3 length: 14 residues. The CDR3 loop is CASSSARAHYEQYF. The CDR3 DNA reads as TGTGCCAGCAGCTCCGCCAGGGCCCACTACGAGCAGTACTTC. Based on the CDR3 plus reference TRBV7-9 and TRBJ2-7, the full variable domain is DTGVSQNPRHKITKRGQNVTFRCDPISEHNRLYWYRQTLGQGPEFLTYFQNEAQLEKSRLLSDRFSAERPKGSFSTLEIQRTEQGDSAMYLCASSSARAHYEQYFGPGTRLTVT.

This clonotype has only a few counts. The chain recombines TRBV12-3 or TRBV12-4 with TRBJ1-2; TRBD1 agrees at 7 bases. The CDR3 extends over 15 amino acids. J gave up 5 bases and V 3 bases, and 9 bases lay outside the gene matches. The CDR3, as DNA: TGTGCCAGCAGTTTCCGGCAGGGGGGAAGGTATGGCTACACCTTC. This translates into CASSFRQGGRYGYTF.

The V gene is TRBV5-1, the J gene TRBJ1-1; D is possibly TRBD1 (6 bases). V lost 3 bases and J 8 bases, leaving 14 bases between the germline ends. Germline V gene lookup returns CDR1 SGHRS and CDR2 YFSETQ. The CDR3 has 13 residues. Here the CDR3 reads CASSSPHGTEAFF. Written as DNA, the CDR3 is TGCGCCAGCAGCTCTCCACACGGGACAGAAGCTTTCTTT.

This clonotype was recorded a few times. The chain has TRBV29-1 and TRBJ2-5; 7 bases fit TRBD1. With 4 bases clipped from V and 7 bases from J, the junction kept 12 bases outside the gene matches. From germline, CDR1 is SQVTM and CDR2 ANQGSEA. This CDR3 has 14 amino acids. The CDR3 loop reads CSVVVKDRLGTQYF. CDR3 sequence (DNA): TGCAGCGTTGTTGTGAAGGACAGGCTTGGGACCCAGTACTTC.

Many counts were recorded for this clonotype. The rearrangement uses TRBV29-1 and TRBJ2-1; TRBD1 matches at 8 bases. Germline CDR1 reads SQVTM; CDR2 reads ANQGSEA. V shed 1 base, J shed 4 bases, and the junction held 3 bases outside the gene matches. The CDR3 covers 14 residues. The CDR3 DNA sequence: TGCAGCGTTGAAGGGACAGGGAGTTACAATGAGCAGTTCTTC. It codes for CSVEGTGSYNEQFF.

The V and J genes are TRBV7-9 and TRBJ1-4; no definite D call. The V and J ends lost 5 bases and 8 bases respectively, with 15 bases between them. Germline loops: CDR1 SEHNR, CDR2 FQNEAQ (reference sequence). The CDR3 is 14 residues long. The CDR3 DNA sequence: TGTGCCAGCAGCCTGGAATGGGCCAAGGAAAAACTGTTTTTT. Its translation: CASSLEWAKEKLFF.

J is TRBJ2-3 and V is TRBV7-9; TRBD1 matches at 8 bases. This CDR3 contains 16 residues. Germline loops: CDR1 SEHNR, CDR2 FQNEAQ (reference sequence). V lost 5 bases and J lost 4; bases outside the gene matches: 11. The CDR3 sequence: CASSPEGQGLSDTQYF. For the CDR3, the DNA is TGTGCCAGCAGCCCAGAAGGACAGGGTCTGTCAGATACGCAGTATTTT. Full variable domain (rest looked up from reference TRBV7-9 and TRBJ2-3): DTGVSQNPRHKITKRGQNVTFRCDPISEHNRLYWYRQTLGQGPEFLTYFQNEAQLEKSRLLSDRFSAERPKGSFSTLEIQRTEQGDSAMYLCASSPEGQGLSDTQYFGPGTRLTVL.

The chain recombines TRBV20-1 with TRBJ2-2; D unresolved. V was shortened by 3 bases and J by 0 bases, with 11 bases between the two germline ends. The CDR3 consists of 15 residues. Germline V gene data show CDR1 as DFQATT and CDR2 as SNEGSKA (reference sequence). CDR3 residues: CSASFPATNTGELFF. The CDR3 bases are TGCAGTGCTAGTTTCCCAGCCACGAACACCGGGGAGCTGTTTTTT.

This clonotype appeared a single time. The chain joins TRBV5-1 to TRBJ2-5, with no clear D. V was shortened by 3 bases and J by 4 bases, with 16 bases between the two germline ends. The length of the CDR3 is 15 residues. The germline V gene encodes CDR1 SGHRS and CDR2 YFSETQ. CDR3 DNA sequence: TGCGCCAGCAGCTACGTTGGGCTCCCGGGAGAGACCCAGTACTTC. Its protein product is CASSYVGLPGETQYF.

The chain links TRBV12-3 or TRBV12-4 to TRBJ2-3; TRBD2 agrees at 9 bases. The CDR3 has 15 residues. V shed 8 bases and J 5 bases; nucleotides not matched to a gene: 11. CDR3 in DNA: TGTGCCAGCGGTTACGTAGCGGGGGCTGGAGATACGCAGTATTTT. It specifies CASGYVAGAGDTQYF.

This chain connects TRBV7-9 to TRBJ2-2, with TRBD1 identical over 7 bases. Germline V CDR1 and CDR2: SEHNR, FQNEAQ (reference sequence). J gave up 1 base and V 1 base, and 6 bases lay outside the gene matches. The CDR3 contains 17 residues. The CDR3 loop reads CASSLGWTGRNTGELFF. DNA of the CDR3: TGTGCCAGCAGCTTAGGATGGACAGGAAGGAACACCGGGGAGCTGTTTTTT.